The 27 T cell receptor beta chains below come from one sample, sequenced in a study of T cells in Graves' hyperthyroidism and ophthalmopathy. TCR beta CDR3 sequences were amplified from RNA transcripts. HTBI primers were used for first-round RT-PCR of the TCR CDR3. TCRdb ran MiXCR on the multiplex PCR reads and lists one entry per CDR3 protein. The sample yields about 500,000 distinct CDR3 sequences, over 15% seen once. Sequencing used blood. Receptors were obtained from a woman younger than 30 with Graves' ophthalmopathy.

At least ten counts were recorded for this clonotype. The rearrangement uses TRBV7-2 and TRBJ2-7; TRBD2 agrees at 11 bases. Germline CDR1 is SGHTA and CDR2 is FQGNSA. The CDR3 covers 15 residues. After removal of 1 base from V and 4 bases from J, the junction contained 3 bases not matched to a gene. The CDR3 DNA is TGTGCCAGCAGCTTAGTTACTAGCGGGAGTTACGAGCAGTACTTC. As protein: CASSLVTSGSYEQYF.

The rearrangement joins TRBV30 to TRBJ2-3, with TRBD1 identical over 7 bases. This CDR3 has 15 residues. V dropped 5 bases and J dropped 6; count of bases not matched to a gene: 14. Germline CDR1 and CDR2: GTSNPN and SVGIG (reference sequence). The CDR3, as DNA: TGTGCCTGGGAAGCCGGGACAGCATCCCCGGATACGCAGTATTTT. Encoded protein: CAWEAGTASPDTQYF.

The chain is built from TRBV20-1 and TRBJ1-5; D gene ambiguous. Germline CDR1 DFQATT, CDR2 SNEGSKA (reference sequence). The CDR3 totals 16 residues. V lost 0 bases to trimming and J lost 4 bases, with 16 bases between them. In DNA, the CDR3 is TGCAGTGCTAGAGATCGCTCGGACTTATCTAATCAGCCCCAGCATTTT. Translated: CSARDRSDLSNQPQHF.

The CDR3 here is CATSDLQQYEQFF. The CDR3 DNA is TGTGCCACCAGTGATTTGCAACAGTATGAGCAGTTCTTC. The chain joins TRBV24-1 to TRBJ2-1, with no clear D. The V and J ends lost 0 bases and 8 bases respectively, with 7 bases between them. This CDR3 is built from 13 residues. Germline CDR1 is KGHDR and CDR2 is SFDVKD.

In this sample, this clonotype turned up a few times. The chain couples TRBV29-1 to TRBJ2-7; unclear D gene. CDR3 size: 13 residues. V lost 1 base to trimming and J lost 6 bases, with 13 bases between them. The V gene's germline CDR1 is SQVTM and CDR2 ANQGSEA. The CDR3 is CSVEVPTLSEQYF. The CDR3 region has the DNA TGCAGCGTTGAAGTCCCGACTCTATCCGAGCAGTACTTC.

This clonotype was counted ten times or more. The chain is built from TRBV10-2 and TRBJ2-3; 14 bases line up with TRBD2. The CDR3 spans 15 residues. CDR1 and CDR2 from the germline V gene are WSHSY and SAAADI. V shed 9 bases and J 10 bases; nucleotides not matched to a gene: 12. The chain's CDR3 is CASSETSGGARPQYF. CDR3 DNA: TGCGCCAGTTCGGAGACTAGCGGGGGGGCCCGTCCGCAGTATTTT.

This clonotype occurred many times. The rearrangement uses TRBV28 and TRBJ1-2, with D hard to call. The CDR3 contains 13 residues. V was trimmed by 6 bases and J by 10 bases, leaving 18 bases between them. Per the germline V gene, CDR1 is MDHEN and CDR2 is SYDVKM. The CDR3 DNA reads TGTGCCAGCAGCCTCCCCCCCGGGGAATCCTACACCTTC. It is translated as CASSLPPGESYTF.

This clonotype occurred many times. This chain joins TRBV12-3 or TRBV12-4 and TRBJ1-6, with 9 bases matching TRBD1. The CDR3 runs 14 residues. Germline trimming cut 8 bases from V and 4 bases from J; bases unmatched to any gene: 3. For the CDR3, the DNA is TGTGCCAGCCGAGGACAGGGGTATAATTCACCCCTCCACTTT. Protein product: CASRGQGYNSPLHF.

This clonotype has a count of ten or more. The rearrangement joins TRBV27 to TRBJ1-1; possibly TRBD1 for D (6 bases). The germline V gene has CDR1 MNHEY and CDR2 SMNVEV (reference sequence). The germline V and J ends were trimmed by 6 bases and 1 base, with 12 bases remaining between them. The CDR3 covers 14 residues. The CDR3 protein is CASSLEGGNTEAFF. In DNA, the CDR3 is TGTGCCAGCAGCTTAGAAGGGGGGAACACTGAAGCTTTCTTT.

The genes are TRBV19 and TRBJ2-1; 7 bases match TRBD1. Germline V gene data show CDR1 as LNHDA and CDR2 as SQIVND (reference sequence). The CDR3 runs to 16 residues. V was clipped by 5 bases and J by 6 bases; unmatched bases: 13. The CDR3 nucleotides are TGTGCCAGTAGTGTACTCGGGACAGTACTGGTCAATGAGCAGTTCTTC. This codes for CASSVLGTVLVNEQFF.

This clonotype came up many times. The V call is TRBV6-1, the J call TRBJ2-1; D not certain. The CDR3 runs to 13 residues. Trimming pared 6 bases from V and 1 base from J, leaving 7 bases between. In germline, CDR1 is MNHNS, CDR2 SASEGT. The CDR3 region is CASSPESYNEQFF. Here the CDR3 DNA reads TGTGCCAGCAGCCCGGAGTCCTACAATGAGCAGTTCTTC.

The chain recombines TRBV6-2 or TRBV6-3 with TRBJ2-7, with D tentatively TRBD1 (5 bases). V was cut by 0 bases and J by 3 bases, with 12 bases left in between. There are 15 residues in the CDR3. Germline CDR1 is MNHEY and CDR2 is SVGEGT. The CDR3 loop is CASSYSPTGYYEQYF. CDR3 nucleotides: TGTGCCAGCAGTTACTCTCCTACAGGTTACTACGAGCAGTACTTC.

About this clonotype: One end of the junction fails to match germline, which may point to a read error. The J gene is TRBJ1-4, the V gene TRBV13; tentative D call: TRBD1 (5 bases). Germline CDR1 PRHDT, CDR2 FYEKMQ (reference sequence). The CDR3 consists of 14 residues. For the CDR3, the DNA is TGCGCCAGCAGCCGTTCGGGGACTAATGAAAAACTGGTTTTT. It yields the protein CASSRSGTNEKLVF.

The sample holds many counts of this clonotype. This chain connects TRBV27 to TRBJ1-1; maybe TRBD1 (5 bases). The CDR3 runs to 16 residues. V was cut by 0 bases and J by 2 bases, with 13 bases left in between. Germline CDR1 and CDR2: MNHEY and SMNVEV (reference sequence). CDR3 sequence: CASSLSAATVNTEAFF. Written as DNA, the CDR3 is TGTGCCAGCAGTTTATCAGCCGCGACAGTTAACACTGAAGCTTTCTTT.

This clonotype has a count of ten or more. The chain joins TRBV6-2 or TRBV6-3 to TRBJ2-1; D might be TRBD2 (5 bases). The CDR3 is made up of 14 amino acids. V was pared by 1 base and J by 6 bases, with 10 bases between. Germline V lookup: CDR1 MNHEY, CDR2 SVGEGT. The CDR3 bases are TGTGCCAGCAGTTACTTTCCGGGGTCCAATGAGCAGTTCTTC. Residues: CASSYFPGSNEQFF.

In its sample, this clonotype was seen many times. The chain carries TRBV6-1 and TRBJ2-2; no reliable D call. CDR3 length: 15 residues. Between the trimmed V and J ends, which lost 6 bases and 0 bases, there was a span of 11 bases. The germline gives CDR1 MNHNS, CDR2 SASEGT. CDR3: CASRGSVTNTGELFF. CDR3 coding DNA: TGTGCCAGCAGGGGAAGCGTTACGAACACCGGGGAGCTGTTTTTT.

The chain uses TRBV25-1 and TRBJ1-4, with D perhaps matching TRBD1 (5 bases). Germline V gene data show CDR1 as MGHDK and CDR2 as SYGVNS. The ends were cut back, 2 bases at V and 4 bases at J, with 20 bases in the middle. The CDR3 consists of 18 residues. CDR3 sequence reads: CASSEIERAGLFNEKLFF. The CDR3 region has the DNA TGTGCCAGCAGTGAAATTGAGAGGGCAGGGCTCTTTAATGAAAAACTGTTTTTT.

Note on this clonotype: A read error is possible here, since a much larger clone lies one base away. Because the CDR3 is missing its conserved closing phenylalanine or tryptophan, this is likely a read error. The chain uses TRBV15 and TRBJ2-7, with 9 bases that match TRBD2. The germline V gene encodes CDR1 LNHNV and CDR2 YYDKDF (reference sequence). The trim removed 3 bases at V and 3 bases at J, leaving 3 bases unmatched. CDR3 length equals 14 residues. Written as DNA, the CDR3 is TGTGCCACCAGCAGGCAGACTAGCGGCTACGAGCAGTACCTC. Encoded protein: CATSRQTSGYEQYL.

Ten or more counts support this clonotype. The chain carries TRBV18 and TRBJ1-5, with TRBD1 matching over 7 bases. CDR1 is KGHSH and CDR2 is LQKENI in the germline V gene. Trimming cost V 1 base and J 6 bases; bases outside gene matches: 6. This CDR3 contains 15 residues. Here the CDR3 reads CASSPQGASSQPQHF. CDR3 DNA sequence: TGTGCCAGCTCACCACAGGGGGCGAGTAGTCAGCCCCAGCATTTT.

Many counts were recorded for this clonotype. Germline and junction disagree at one end, which may indicate a read error. The chain combines TRBV12-3 or TRBV12-4 with TRBJ2-7; 8 nucleotides agree with TRBD2. The CDR3 is made up of 13 amino acids. The CDR3 sequence is CASSLAGFYEQYF. As DNA, the CDR3 is TGTGCCAGCAGCTTAGCGGGGTTCTACGAGCAGTACTTC.

DNA of the CDR3: TGCAGTGCTTCCCGGGGCGCGGGCACAGATACGCAGTATTTT. It translates to CSASRGAGTDTQYF. This sequence joins TRBV20-1 and TRBJ2-3; D possibly uses TRBD1 or TRBD2 (5 bases each). CDR3 length: 14 residues. V gave up 5 bases and J gave up 1 base, with 13 bases separating them. Germline V gene lookup returns CDR1 DFQATT and CDR2 SNEGSKA (reference sequence).

The rearrangement uses TRBV7-2 and TRBJ2-2; D unresolved. The CDR3 runs 15 residues. Germline V gives CDR1 SGHTA, CDR2 FQGNSA. The CDR3 is CAIPLPPYKNGELFF. The DNA for the CDR3 is TGTGCTATACCCCTCCCTCCTTACAAAAACGGGGAGCTGTTTTTT. The entire variable domain, with the rest obtained from reference TRBV7-2 and TRBJ2-2, is as follows: GAGVSQSPSNKVTEKGKDVELRCDPISGHTALYWYRQSLGQGLEFLIYFQGNSAPDKSGLPSDRFSAERTGGSVSTLTIQRTQQEDSAVYLCAIPLPPYKNGELFFGEGSRLTVL.

V and J are TRBV20-1 and TRBJ1-6; D is unclear. CDR1 is DFQATT and CDR2 is SNEGSKA in the germline V gene (reference sequence). The CDR3 runs 15 residues. Trimming shortened V by 3 bases and J by 5 bases, and 14 bases separated the two germline ends. The CDR3 region is CSARERSGDNSPLHF. The CDR3, as DNA: TGCAGTGCTAGGGAGCGTAGCGGGGATAATTCACCCCTCCACTTT.

This clonotype was seen many times. The V and J genes are TRBV28 and TRBJ2-5; D gene unclear. Germline CDR1 reads MDHEN; CDR2 reads SYDVKM. The CDR3 loop spans 16 amino acids. The V gene lost 5 bases and the J gene lost 4 bases, with 20 bases spanning the gap. CDR3 sequence reads: CASSPHLPRKGETQYF. Written as DNA, the CDR3 is TGTGCCAGCAGTCCCCACCTCCCGAGAAAGGGAGAGACCCAGTACTTC. Filled out from reference TRBV28 and TRBJ2-5, the complete variable domain reads DVKVTQSSRYLVKRTGEKVFLECVQDMDHENMFWYRQDPGLGLRLIYFSYDVKMKEKGDIPEGYSVSREKKERFSLILESASTNQTSMYLCASSPHLPRKGETQYFGPGTRLLVL.

Points on this clonotype: With a much larger clone just one base away, this may be a read error. This sequence joins TRBV4-1 and TRBJ1-5; D perhaps matches TRBD1 (5 bases). Germline V gives CDR1 MGHRA, CDR2 YSYEKL. Trimming shortened V by 1 base and J by 9 bases, and 16 bases separated the two germline ends. This CDR3 is 15 amino acids long. In DNA form, the CDR3 reads TGCGCCAGCAGCCAAGTAGAAGGGGCCGGTCGGCCCCAGCATTTT. Protein: CASSQVEGAGRPQHF.

This clonotype has a handful of counts. J is TRBJ1-5 and V is TRBV20-1; D possibly corresponds to TRBD1 (5 bases). Trimming shortened V by 3 bases and J by 3 bases, and 12 bases separated the two germline ends. The CDR3 length is 14 residues. In germline, CDR1 is DFQATT, CDR2 SNEGSKA (reference sequence). The CDR3 nucleotides are TGCAGTGCTAGCCGCAGGGTAAACAATCAGCCCCAGCATTTT. Translation: CSASRRVNNQPQHF.

The genes are TRBV29-1 and TRBJ2-5; D is ambiguous. Trimming pared 7 bases from V and 3 bases from J, leaving 9 bases between. Germline CDR1 and CDR2: SQVTM and ANQGSEA. The CDR3 is 11 residues long. Here the CDR3 DNA reads TGCAGCGCTGGACCGAAAGAGACCCAGTACTTC. Its protein product is CSAGPKETQYF.